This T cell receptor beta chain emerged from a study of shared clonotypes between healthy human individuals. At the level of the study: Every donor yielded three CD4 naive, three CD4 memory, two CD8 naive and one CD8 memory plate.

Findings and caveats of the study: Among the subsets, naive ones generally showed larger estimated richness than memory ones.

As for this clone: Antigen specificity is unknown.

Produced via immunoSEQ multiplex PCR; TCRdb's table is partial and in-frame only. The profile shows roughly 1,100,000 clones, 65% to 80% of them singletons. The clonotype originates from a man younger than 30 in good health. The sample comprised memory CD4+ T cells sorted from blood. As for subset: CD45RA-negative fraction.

The CDR3 DNA reads TGTGCCAGCAGCTCGGGTGGTGGGCAGTTCTACGAGCAGTACTTC. Translating it yields CASSSGGGQFYEQYF. V and J are TRBV5-4 and TRBJ2-7; D remains ambiguous. Germline assignment: CDR1 SGHNT and CDR2 YYREEE (reference sequence). This CDR3 has 15 amino acids. V was shortened by 3 bases and J by 3 bases, with 16 bases between the two germline ends.